Below, one T cell receptor beta chain is given with its context. From germline, CDR1 is DFQATT and CDR2 SNEGSKA (reference sequence). The trim removed 5 bases at V and 2 bases at J, leaving 8 bases unmatched. There are 15 residues in the CDR3. The entry originates in a study of CD8 T cells in Susac syndrome. Random hexamers served to reverse transcribe about 0.45 to 1 ug RNA. From the immunoSEQ multiplex PCR reads, TCRdb called clonotypes with MiXCR, one entry per CDR3 protein. The sample includes 200,000 to 250,000 distinct CDR3 sequences, about 95% seen only once; the top ten take about 0.088%. This clonotype was sampled from a human donor with multiple sclerosis. The J gene is TRBJ2-5, the V gene TRBV20-1; TRBD2 matches at 10 bases. The sample was CD4+ T cells from PBMCs. This CDR3 reads CSAGRVAGGQETQYF. DNA of the CDR3: TGCAGTGCTGGAAGGGTAGCGGGGGGACAAGAGACCCAGTACTTC.